The text below deals with one TCR beta chain. The CDR3 spans 13 residues. CDR1 is DFQATT, CDR2 SNEGSKA, per germline (reference sequence). Trimming pared 8 bases from V and 2 bases from J, leaving 13 bases between. One entry per CDR3 protein, called by TCRdb with MiXCR from the RT-PCR reads. The data contain about 680,000 distinct CDR3 sequences, 13% to 15% of them seen just once; the ten biggest clones take up 3.6%. The TCR sequence derives from a female donor in good health, serving as a healthy control. The chain uses TRBV20-1 and TRBJ2-4; D is unclear. Sequencing input: memory CD4+ T cells from blood. The CDR3 sequence is CSTERVTKNIQYF. The CDR3 DNA reads as TGCAGTACGGAAAGGGTTACCAAAAACATTCAGTACTTC.